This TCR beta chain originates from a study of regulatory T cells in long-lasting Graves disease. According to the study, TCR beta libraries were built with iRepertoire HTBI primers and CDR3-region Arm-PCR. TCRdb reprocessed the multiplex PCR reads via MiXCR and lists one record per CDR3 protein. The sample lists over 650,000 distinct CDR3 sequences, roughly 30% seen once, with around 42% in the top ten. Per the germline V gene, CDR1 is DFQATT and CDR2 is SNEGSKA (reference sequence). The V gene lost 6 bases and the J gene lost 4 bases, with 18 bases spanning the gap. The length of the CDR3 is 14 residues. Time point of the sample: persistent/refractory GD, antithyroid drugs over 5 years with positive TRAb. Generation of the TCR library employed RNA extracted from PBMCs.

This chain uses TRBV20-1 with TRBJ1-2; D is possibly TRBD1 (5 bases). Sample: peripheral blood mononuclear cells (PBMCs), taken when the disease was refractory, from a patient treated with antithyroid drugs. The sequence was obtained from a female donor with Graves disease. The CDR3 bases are TGCAGTGCGGGGCAGGGCCAGCCCCGCTATGGCTACACCTTC. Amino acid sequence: CSAGQGQPRYGYTF.